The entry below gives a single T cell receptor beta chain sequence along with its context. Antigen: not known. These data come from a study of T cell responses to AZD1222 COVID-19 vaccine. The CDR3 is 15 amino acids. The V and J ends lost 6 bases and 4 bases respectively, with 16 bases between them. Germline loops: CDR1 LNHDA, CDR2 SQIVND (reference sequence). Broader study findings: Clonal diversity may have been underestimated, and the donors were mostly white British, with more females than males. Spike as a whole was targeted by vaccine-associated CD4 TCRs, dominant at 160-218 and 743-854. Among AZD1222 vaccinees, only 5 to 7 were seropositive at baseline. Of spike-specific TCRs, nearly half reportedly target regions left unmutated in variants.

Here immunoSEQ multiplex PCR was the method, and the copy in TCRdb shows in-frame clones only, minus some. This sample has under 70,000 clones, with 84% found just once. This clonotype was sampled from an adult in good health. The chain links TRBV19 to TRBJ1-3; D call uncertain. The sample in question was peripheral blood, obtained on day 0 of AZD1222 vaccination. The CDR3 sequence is CASSSSALSGNTIYF. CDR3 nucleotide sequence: TGTGCCAGTAGCTCTTCTGCTTTATCCGGAAACACCATATATTTT.